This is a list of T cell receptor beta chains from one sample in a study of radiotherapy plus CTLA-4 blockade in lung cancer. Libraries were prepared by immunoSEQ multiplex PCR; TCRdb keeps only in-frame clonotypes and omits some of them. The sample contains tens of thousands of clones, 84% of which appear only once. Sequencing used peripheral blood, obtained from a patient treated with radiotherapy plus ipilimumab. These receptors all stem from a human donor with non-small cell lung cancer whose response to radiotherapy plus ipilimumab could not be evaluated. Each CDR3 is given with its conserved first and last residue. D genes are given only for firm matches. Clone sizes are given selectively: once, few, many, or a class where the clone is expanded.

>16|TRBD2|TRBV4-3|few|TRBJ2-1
TGCGCCAGCAGCCATACCGGGACTAGCGGCTACAATGAGCAGTTCTTC
CASSHTGTSGYNEQFF
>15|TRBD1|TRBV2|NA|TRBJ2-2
TGTGCCAGCAATGCCGGGACAGGGAACACCGGGGAGCTGTTTTTT
CASNAGTGNTGELFF
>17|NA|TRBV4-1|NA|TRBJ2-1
TGCGCCAGCAGCCTGAATTTATTTGGGCTAACCTACAATGAGCAGTTCTTC
CASSLNLFGLTYNEQFF
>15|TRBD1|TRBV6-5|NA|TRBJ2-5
TGTGCCAGCAGTTCGTATAACAGGGGAGCGGAGACCCAGTACTTC
CASSSYNRGAETQYF
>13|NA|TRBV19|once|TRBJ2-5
TGTGCCAGTAGCCCGGACAGTATGCGGACCCAGTACTTC
CASSPDSMRTQYF
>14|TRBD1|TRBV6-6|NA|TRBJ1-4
TGTGCCAGCAGGGCGGACAGGGCAAATGAAAAACTGTTTTTT
CASRADRANEKLFF
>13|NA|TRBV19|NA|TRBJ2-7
TGTGCCAGTAGGCAAAACAGGGGAGGCGAGCAGTACTTC
CASRQNRGGEQYF
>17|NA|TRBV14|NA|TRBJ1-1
TGTGCCAGCAGCCAAGTTCACGACACCCGTCGGGGCACTGAAGCTTTCTTT
CASSQVHDTRRGTEAFF
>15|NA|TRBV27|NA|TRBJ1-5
TGTGCCAGCAGATTATTCGCGGGGGGCAATCAGCCCCAGCATTTT
CASRLFAGGNQPQHF
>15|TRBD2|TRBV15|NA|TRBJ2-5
TGTGCCACCAGCGCGGCGGGAGGACCTCAAGAGACCCAGTACTTC
CATSAAGGPQETQYF
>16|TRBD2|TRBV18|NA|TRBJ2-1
TGTGCCAGCTCACGCTTAGTGACTAGCTTAGGCGATGAGCAGTTCTTC
CASSRLVTSLGDEQFF
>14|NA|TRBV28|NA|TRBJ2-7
TGTGCCAGCAGTTTATCAGTGATGGAGTACGAGCAGTACTTC
CASSLSVMEYEQYF
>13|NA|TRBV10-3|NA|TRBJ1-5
TGTGCCATCAGCGGCGGGGATCATCAGCCCCAGCATTTT
CAISGGDHQPQHF
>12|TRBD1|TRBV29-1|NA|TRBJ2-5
TGCAGCGTCGTGGGACAGTCGGAGACCCAGTACTTC
CSVVGQSETQYF
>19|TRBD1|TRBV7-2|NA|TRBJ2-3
TGTGCCAGCAGCCCGACCGGGACAGGGGCCTTTTCGACCACAGATACGCAGTATTTT
CASSPTGTGAFSTTDTQYF
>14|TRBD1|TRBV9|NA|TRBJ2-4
TGTGCCAGCAGCCCAGGACAGGGGGCGAACATTCAGTACTTC
CASSPGQGANIQYF
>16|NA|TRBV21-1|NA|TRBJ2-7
TGTGCCAGCAGCAAAGATTATAAGGACAGGGCCAACGAGCAGTACTTC
CASSKDYKDRANEQYF